Following are 7 T cell receptor beta chains from one sample sequenced in a study of beta chain features in type 1 diabetes. Study-wide findings and caveats: TCRB CDR3 length was moderately but significantly reduced in all four CD4+ subsets of Type 1 diabetes patients.

Expressed TCRB transcripts were sequenced because the entire RNA isolate underwent reverse transcription. Sequenced by immunoSEQ multiplex PCR; TCRdb stores in-frame clones only, minus some. There are 120,000 or so clones in the sample; approximately 16% occur only once, and 2% to 2.5% lies in the top ten. Antigens of these TCRs are unknown. The sequencing sample was made of central memory CD4+ T cells from blood. The origin of the receptors is a man under 40 with type 1 diabetes.

The chain carries TRBV14 and TRBJ2-7; TRBD2 agrees at 7 bases. V lost 0 bases to trimming and J lost 1 base; unmatched junction nucleotides: 9. The germline gives CDR1 SGHDN, CDR2 FVKESK. This CDR3 is built from 17 residues. This chain's CDR3 is CASSQEPISGESYEQYF. The CDR3 bases are TGTGCCAGCAGCCAAGAACCCATCAGCGGGGAGTCCTACGAGCAGTACTTC.

The V gene is TRBV27, the J gene TRBJ2-7; 7 bases are shared with TRBD2. CDR1 and CDR2 (germline): MNHEY, SMNVEV (reference sequence). The CDR3 extends over 15 amino acids. Losses at the gene ends were 4 bases for V and 6 bases for J; bases not matched to a gene: 12. The CDR3 nucleotides are TGTGCCAGCAGTTCCCGACACGAGGCGGGAGCCGAGCAGTACTTC. It specifies CASSSRHEAGAEQYF.

This clone was seen a handful of times. The J gene is TRBJ2-4, the V gene TRBV23-1, with a weak D call TRBD1 (5 bases). TRBV23-1 is an open reading frame, and its role is uncertain. The CDR3 extends over 19 amino acids. Trimming pared 6 bases from V and 0 bases from J, leaving 24 bases between. The CDR3 DNA reads as TGCGCCAGCAGCGATCATAAGGGGAAAACAAGCCAAGCCAAAAACATTCAGTACTTC. Translated: CASSDHKGKTSQAKNIQYF.

This clone came up a few times. The chain links TRBV25-1 to TRBJ2-1; D not certain. This CDR3 is built from 13 residues. CDR1 is MGHDK and CDR2 is SYGVNS in the germline V gene. Trimming cost V 6 bases and J 6 bases, with 12 bases left between them. CDR3 sequence: CASSAARTNEQFF. The CDR3 coding sequence is TGTGCCAGCAGCGCTGCTCGTACCAATGAGCAGTTCTTC.

Only a few counts were recorded for this clone. This chain joins TRBV28 and TRBJ2-7; maybe TRBD1 (6 bases). This CDR3 is 11 amino acids long. Germline loops: CDR1 MDHEN, CDR2 SYDVKM. V was trimmed by 3 bases and J by 6 bases, leaving 6 bases between them. CDR3 sequence (DNA): TGTGCCAGCAGTTTCAGGGGCGAGCAGTACTTC. It specifies CASSFRGEQYF.

The chain combines TRBV29-1 with TRBJ2-1, with TRBD2 matching 11 bases. The CDR3 is 15 amino acids. The ends lost 5 bases at V and 7 bases at J; junction bases unmatched: 10. CDR1 and CDR2 from the germline V gene are SQVTM and ANQGSEA. Written as DNA, the CDR3 is TGCAGCGTTTCCCATAGCGGGGGGGCCGAGAATGAGCAGTTCTTC. Translating it yields CSVSHSGGAENEQFF.

This clone was found a few times. The chain carries TRBV11-2 and TRBJ1-2, with TRBD1 matching 9 bases. V lost 4 bases, J lost 7 bases, and 7 bases stayed unmatched. The germline V gene encodes CDR1 SGHAT and CDR2 FQNNGV. The CDR3 spans 14 residues. The DNA for the CDR3 is TGTGCCAGCAGCTCCTGGACAGGGGCGGGTGGCTACACCTTC. Translation: CASSSWTGAGGYTF. Based on the CDR3 plus reference TRBV11-2 and TRBJ1-2, the full variable domain is EAGVAQSPRYKIIEKRQSVAFWCNPISGHATLYWYQQILGQGPKLLIQFQNNGVVDDSQLPKDRFSAERLKGVDSTLKIQPAKLEDSAVYLCASSSWTGAGGYTFGSGTRLTVV.